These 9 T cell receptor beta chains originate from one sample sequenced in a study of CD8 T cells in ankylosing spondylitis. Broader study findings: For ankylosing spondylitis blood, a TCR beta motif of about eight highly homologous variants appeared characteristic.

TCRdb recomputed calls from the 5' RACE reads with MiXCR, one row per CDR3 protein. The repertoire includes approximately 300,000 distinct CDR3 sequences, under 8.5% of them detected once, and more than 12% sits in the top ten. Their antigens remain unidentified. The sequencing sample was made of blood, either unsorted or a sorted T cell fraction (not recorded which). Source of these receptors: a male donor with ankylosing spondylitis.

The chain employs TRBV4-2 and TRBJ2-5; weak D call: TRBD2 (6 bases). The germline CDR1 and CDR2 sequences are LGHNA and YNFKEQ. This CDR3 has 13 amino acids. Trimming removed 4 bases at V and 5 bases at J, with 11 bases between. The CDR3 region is CASSPVGRETQYF. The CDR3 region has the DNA TGTGCCAGCAGCCCCGTGGGGAGGGAGACCCAGTACTTC.

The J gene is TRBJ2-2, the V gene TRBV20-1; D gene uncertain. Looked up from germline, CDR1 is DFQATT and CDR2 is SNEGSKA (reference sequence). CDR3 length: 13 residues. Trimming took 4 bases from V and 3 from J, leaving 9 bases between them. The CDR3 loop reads CSATPGYTGELFF. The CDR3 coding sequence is TGCAGTGCTACCCCCGGCTACACCGGGGAGCTGTTTTTT.

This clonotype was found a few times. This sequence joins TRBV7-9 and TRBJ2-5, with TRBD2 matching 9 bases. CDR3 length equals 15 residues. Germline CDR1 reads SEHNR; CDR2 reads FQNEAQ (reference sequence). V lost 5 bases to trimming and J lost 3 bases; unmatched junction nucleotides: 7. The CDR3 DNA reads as TGTGCCAGCAGCCCTTTGCGGGGGGGGAAAGAGACCCAGTACTTC. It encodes CASSPLRGGKETQYF.

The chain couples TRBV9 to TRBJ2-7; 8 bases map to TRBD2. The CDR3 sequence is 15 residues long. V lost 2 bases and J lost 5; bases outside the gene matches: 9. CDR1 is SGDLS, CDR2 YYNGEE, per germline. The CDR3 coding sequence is TGTGCCAGCAGCGTTAGGAGCGGGAGTAGTGACGAGCAGTACTTC. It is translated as CASSVRSGSSDEQYF.

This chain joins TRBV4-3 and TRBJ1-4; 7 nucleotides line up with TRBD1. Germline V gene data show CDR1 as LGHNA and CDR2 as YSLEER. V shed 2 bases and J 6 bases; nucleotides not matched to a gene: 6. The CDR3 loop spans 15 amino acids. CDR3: CASSQNAGGYEKLFF. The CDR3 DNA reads TGCGCCAGCAGCCAAAACGCAGGGGGGTATGAAAAACTGTTTTTT.

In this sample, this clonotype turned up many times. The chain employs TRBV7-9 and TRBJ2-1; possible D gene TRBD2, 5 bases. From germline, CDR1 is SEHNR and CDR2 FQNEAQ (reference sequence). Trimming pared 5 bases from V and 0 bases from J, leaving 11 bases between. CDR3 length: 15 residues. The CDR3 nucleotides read TGTGCCAGCAGCCTAGGACTCGGCTCCTACAATGAGCAGTTCTTC. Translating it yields CASSLGLGSYNEQFF.

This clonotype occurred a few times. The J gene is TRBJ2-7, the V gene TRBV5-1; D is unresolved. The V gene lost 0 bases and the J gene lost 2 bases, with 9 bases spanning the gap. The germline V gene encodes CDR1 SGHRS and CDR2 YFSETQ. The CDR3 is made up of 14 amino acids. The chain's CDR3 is CASSLGRHAYEQYF. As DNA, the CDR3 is TGCGCCAGCAGCTTGGGTCGTCATGCCTACGAGCAGTACTTC.

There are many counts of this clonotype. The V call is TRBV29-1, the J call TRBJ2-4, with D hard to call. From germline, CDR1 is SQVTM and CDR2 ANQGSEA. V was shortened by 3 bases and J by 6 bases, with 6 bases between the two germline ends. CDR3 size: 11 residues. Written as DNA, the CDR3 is TGCAGCGTTGACGGCGGAAACATTCAGTACTTC. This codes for CSVDGGNIQYF.

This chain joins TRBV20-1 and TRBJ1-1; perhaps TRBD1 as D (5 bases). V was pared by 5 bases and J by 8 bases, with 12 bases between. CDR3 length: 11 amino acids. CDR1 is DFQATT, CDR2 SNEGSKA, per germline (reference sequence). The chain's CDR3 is CSAWGGLEAFF. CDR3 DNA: TGCAGTGCTTGGGGGGGGTTGGAAGCTTTCTTT.